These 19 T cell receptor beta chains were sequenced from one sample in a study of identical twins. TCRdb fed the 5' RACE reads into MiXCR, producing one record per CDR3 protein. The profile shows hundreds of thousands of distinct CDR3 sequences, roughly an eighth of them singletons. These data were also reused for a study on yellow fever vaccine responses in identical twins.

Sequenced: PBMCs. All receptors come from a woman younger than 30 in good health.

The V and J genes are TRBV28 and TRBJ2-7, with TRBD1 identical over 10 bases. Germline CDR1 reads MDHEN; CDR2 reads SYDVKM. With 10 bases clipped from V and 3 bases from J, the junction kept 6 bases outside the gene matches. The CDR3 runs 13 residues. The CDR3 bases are TGTGCCACCGGGACAGGGGCCTTCTACGAGCAGTACGTC. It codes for CATGTGAFYEQYV.

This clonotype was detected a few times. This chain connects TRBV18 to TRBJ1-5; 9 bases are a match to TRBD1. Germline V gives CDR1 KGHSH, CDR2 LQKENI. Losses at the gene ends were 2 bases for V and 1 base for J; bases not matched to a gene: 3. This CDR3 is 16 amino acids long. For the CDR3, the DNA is TGTGCCAGCTCACCAACAGGACAGGGGAGCAATCAGCCCCAGCATTTT. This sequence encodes CASSPTGQGSNQPQHF.

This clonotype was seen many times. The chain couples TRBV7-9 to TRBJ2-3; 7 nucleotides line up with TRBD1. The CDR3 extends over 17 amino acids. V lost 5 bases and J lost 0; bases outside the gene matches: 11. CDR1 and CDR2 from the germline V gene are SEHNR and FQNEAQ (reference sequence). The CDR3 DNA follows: TGTGCCAGCAGCCCAGGGACAGTGTCCACAAGCACAGATACGCAGTATTTT. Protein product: CASSPGTVSTSTDTQYF.

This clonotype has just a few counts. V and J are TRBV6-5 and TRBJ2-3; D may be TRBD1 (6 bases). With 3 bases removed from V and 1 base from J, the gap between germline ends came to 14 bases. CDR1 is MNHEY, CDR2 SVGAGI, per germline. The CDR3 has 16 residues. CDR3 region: CASSYDRSLGTDTQYF. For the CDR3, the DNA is TGTGCCAGCAGTTATGACAGGAGCCTAGGCACAGATACGCAGTATTTT.

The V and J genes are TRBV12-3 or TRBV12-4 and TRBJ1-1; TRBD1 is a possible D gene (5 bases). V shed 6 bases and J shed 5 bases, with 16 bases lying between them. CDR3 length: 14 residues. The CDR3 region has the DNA TGTGCCAGCAGCTTCTCCCGGGACGTAACTGAAGCTTTCTTT. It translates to CASSFSRDVTEAFF.

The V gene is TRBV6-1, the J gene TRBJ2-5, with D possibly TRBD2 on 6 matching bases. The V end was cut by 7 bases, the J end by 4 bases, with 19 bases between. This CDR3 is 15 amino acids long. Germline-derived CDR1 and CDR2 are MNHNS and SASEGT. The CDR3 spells CASNPSGAGVETQYF. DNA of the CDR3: TGTGCCAGCAATCCTTCCGGAGCGGGCGTAGAGACCCAGTACTTC.

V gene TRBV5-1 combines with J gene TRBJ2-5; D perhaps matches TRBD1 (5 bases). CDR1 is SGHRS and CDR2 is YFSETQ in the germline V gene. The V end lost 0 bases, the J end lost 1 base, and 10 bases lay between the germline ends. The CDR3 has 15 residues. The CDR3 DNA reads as TGCGCCAGCAGCTTGGAGCGACAGCCCCAAGAGACCCAGTACTTC. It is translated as CASSLERQPQETQYF. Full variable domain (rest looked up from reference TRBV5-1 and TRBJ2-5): KAGVTQTPRYLIKTRGQQVTLSCSPISGHRSVSWYQQTPGQGLQFLFEYFSETQRNKGNFPGRFSGRQFSNSRSEMNVSTLELGDSALYLCASSLERQPQETQYFGPGTRLLVL.

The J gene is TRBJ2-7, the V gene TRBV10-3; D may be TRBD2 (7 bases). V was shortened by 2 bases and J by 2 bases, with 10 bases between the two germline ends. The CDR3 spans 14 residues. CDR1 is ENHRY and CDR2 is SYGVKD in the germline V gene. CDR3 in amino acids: CAISEKGGAYEQYF. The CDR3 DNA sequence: TGTGCCATCAGTGAGAAAGGGGGGGCCTACGAGCAGTACTTC.

The CDR3 region is CASSFPGQPYEQYV. Here the CDR3 DNA reads TGTGCCAGCAGTTTTCCGGGACAGCCCTACGAGCAGTACGTC. The rearrangement uses TRBV6-5 and TRBJ2-7; 7 bases agree with TRBD1. CDR1 is MNHEY, CDR2 SVGAGI, per germline. CDR3 length: 14 amino acids. The V segment lost 4 bases and the J segment 2 bases; nucleotides outside the gene matches: 5.

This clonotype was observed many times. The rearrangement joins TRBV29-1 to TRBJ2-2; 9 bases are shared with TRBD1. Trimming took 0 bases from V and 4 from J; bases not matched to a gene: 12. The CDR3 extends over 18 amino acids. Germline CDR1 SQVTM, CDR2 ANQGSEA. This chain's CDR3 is CSVEDRPGQGYRTGELFF. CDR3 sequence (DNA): TGCAGCGTTGAAGATCGACCGGGACAGGGATATCGCACCGGGGAGCTGTTTTTT.

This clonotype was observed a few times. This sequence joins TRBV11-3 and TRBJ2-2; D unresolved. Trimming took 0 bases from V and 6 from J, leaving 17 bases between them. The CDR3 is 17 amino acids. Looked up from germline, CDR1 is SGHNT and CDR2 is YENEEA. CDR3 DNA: TGTGCCAGCAGCTTAGATTTTCCTTCTCAGCTACCCGGGGAGCTGTTTTTT. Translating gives CASSLDFPSQLPGELFF.

CDR3 in DNA: TGTGCCAGCAGCTGGCGGGCCCTTGGGGAGACCCAGTACTTC. This codes for CASSWRALGETQYF. J is TRBJ2-5 and V is TRBV12-3 or TRBV12-4; TRBD2 is a possible D gene (5 bases). The V end lost 6 bases, the J end lost 5 bases, and 16 bases lay between the germline ends. The CDR3 sequence is 14 residues long.

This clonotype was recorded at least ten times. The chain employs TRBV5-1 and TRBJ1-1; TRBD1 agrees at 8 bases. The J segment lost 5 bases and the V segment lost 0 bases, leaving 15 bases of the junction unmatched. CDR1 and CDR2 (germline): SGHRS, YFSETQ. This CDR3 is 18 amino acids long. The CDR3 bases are TGCGCCAGCAGCTTGGGGAAGGTAGCCGGGACAGGAGGTACTGAAGCTTTCTTT. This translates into CASSLGKVAGTGGTEAFF.

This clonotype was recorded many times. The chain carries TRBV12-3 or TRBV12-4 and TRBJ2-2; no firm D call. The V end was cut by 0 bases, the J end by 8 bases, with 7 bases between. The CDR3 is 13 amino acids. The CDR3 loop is CASSLAQRGELFF. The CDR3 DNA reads TGTGCCAGCAGTTTAGCTCAAAGGGGGGAGCTGTTTTTT.

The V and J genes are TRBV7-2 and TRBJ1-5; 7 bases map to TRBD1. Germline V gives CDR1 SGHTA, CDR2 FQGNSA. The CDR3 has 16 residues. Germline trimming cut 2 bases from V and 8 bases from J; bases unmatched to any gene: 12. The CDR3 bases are TGTGCCAGCAGCTTACCGCCAAGACAGGGAGGAGAGCCCCAGCATTTT. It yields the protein CASSLPPRQGGEPQHF. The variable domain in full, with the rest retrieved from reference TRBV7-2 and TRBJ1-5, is GAGVSQSPSNKVTEKGKDVELRCDPISGHTALYWYRQSLGQGLEFLIYFQGNSAPDKSGLPSDRFSAERTGGSVSTLTIQRTQQEDSAVYLCASSLPPRQGGEPQHFGDGTRLSIL.

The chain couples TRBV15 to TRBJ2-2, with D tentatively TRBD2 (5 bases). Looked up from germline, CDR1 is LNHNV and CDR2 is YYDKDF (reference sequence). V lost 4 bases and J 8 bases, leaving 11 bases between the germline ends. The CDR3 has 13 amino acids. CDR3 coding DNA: TGTGCCACCAGCACGCTGCGGGCTGGGGAGCTGTTTTTT. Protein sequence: CATSTLRAGELFF.

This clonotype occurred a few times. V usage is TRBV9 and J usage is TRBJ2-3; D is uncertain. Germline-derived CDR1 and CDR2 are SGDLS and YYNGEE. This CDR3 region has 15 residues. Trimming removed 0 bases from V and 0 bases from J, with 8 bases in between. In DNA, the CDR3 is TGTGCCAGCAGCGTAGTTGGCCTTAGCACAGATACGCAGTATTTT. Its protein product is CASSVVGLSTDTQYF.

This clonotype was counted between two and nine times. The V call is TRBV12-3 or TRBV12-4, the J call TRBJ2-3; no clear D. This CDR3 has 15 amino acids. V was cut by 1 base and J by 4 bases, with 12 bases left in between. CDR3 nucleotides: TGTGCCAGCAGTTTAGACAGTCGGGCGGCAGATACGCAGTATTTT. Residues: CASSLDSRAADTQYF.

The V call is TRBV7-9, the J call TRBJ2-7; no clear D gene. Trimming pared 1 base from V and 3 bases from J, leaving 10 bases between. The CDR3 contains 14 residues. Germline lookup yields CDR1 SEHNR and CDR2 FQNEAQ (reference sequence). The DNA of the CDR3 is TGTGCCAGCAGCTTAGAGGGTTTTAGCTACGAGCAGTACTTC. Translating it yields CASSLEGFSYEQYF.